Following are 30 T cell receptor beta chains from one sample sequenced in a study of blood T cell repertoires in COVID-19 (dated by TCRdb to about 2020). Library generation was performed with the immunoSEQ multiplex PCR assay. Held by TCRdb, this immuneACCESS table contains in-frame sequences only and omits some clones. Under half of the omission traces to an unresolved V gene where checked; the cause of the rest is unknown. A total of about 66,000 clones appear in this sample, around 90% of them only once. Clones ranked in the top ten supply about 6.8% of the sample. The sequenced sample consisted of peripheral blood. The receptors shown here come from a human donor in a cohort sampled during active COVID-19.

The CDR3 DNA follows: TGTGCCAGTACTAGCACAGATACGCAGTATTTT. The encoded protein is CASTSTDTQYF. The V and J genes are TRBV12-3 or TRBV12-4 and TRBJ2-3; D not resolved. V lost 9 bases and J 0 bases, leaving 4 bases between the germline ends. The CDR3 covers 11 residues.

This chain uses TRBV6-4 with TRBJ2-1; the D gene is possibly TRBD1 (6 bases). The CDR3 has 18 residues. Trimming shortened V by 5 bases and J by 0 bases, and 20 bases separated the two germline ends. Germline lookup yields CDR1 MRHNA and CDR2 SNTAGT. The chain's CDR3 is CASSPGAGAPGSYNEQFF. The CDR3 bases are TGTGCCAGCAGTCCTGGAGCAGGGGCCCCGGGCTCCTACAATGAGCAGTTCTTC.

This chain uses TRBV2 with TRBJ2-5; D gene uncertain. The CDR3 contains 11 residues. Germline values: CDR1 SNHLY, CDR2 FYNNEI. Trimming shortened V by 5 bases and J by 5 bases, and 6 bases separated the two germline ends. The CDR3 sequence is CASSQWETQYF. The CDR3 bases are TGTGCCAGCAGTCAGTGGGAGACCCAGTACTTC. Full variable domain (missing parts from reference TRBV2 and TRBJ2-5): EPEVTQTPSHQVTQMGQEVILRCVPISNHLYFYWYRQILGQKVEFLVSFYNNEISEKSEIFDDQFSVERPDGSNFTLKIRSTKLEDSAMYFCASSQWETQYFGPGTRLLVL.

The V and J genes are TRBV28 and TRBJ2-1; 7 bases agree with TRBD2. This CDR3 has 17 amino acids. The J segment lost 1 base and the V segment lost 8 bases, leaving 14 bases of the junction unmatched. Germline V gives CDR1 MDHEN, CDR2 SYDVKM. This chain's CDR3 is CASRGGRGGFSYNEQFF. Written as DNA, the CDR3 is TGTGCCAGCCGTGGCGGGAGAGGAGGGTTTTCCTACAATGAGCAGTTCTTC.

The gene calls are TRBV5-1 and TRBJ2-7, with D unclear. CDR1 is SGHRS, CDR2 YFSETQ, per germline. V was cut by 4 bases and J by 2 bases, with 10 bases left in between. The CDR3 extends over 13 amino acids. Written as DNA, the CDR3 is TGCGCCAGCAGCGACCTGGGCCCCTACGAGCAGTACTTC. It codes for CASSDLGPYEQYF.

V usage is TRBV2 and J usage is TRBJ1-2; possibly TRBD1 for D (6 bases). The germline V gene has CDR1 SNHLY and CDR2 FYNNEI. V was clipped by 2 bases and J by 3 bases, with 19 bases between them. This CDR3 region has 17 residues. The CDR3 sequence is CASSERGKRVLYYGYTF. The CDR3 DNA reads TGTGCCAGCAGTGAAAGGGGGAAAAGGGTCTTATACTATGGCTACACCTTC.

The V gene is TRBV19, the J gene TRBJ1-2; D is possibly TRBD1 (5 bases). Per germline, CDR1 LNHDA and CDR2 SQIVND (reference sequence). The V and J ends lost 7 bases and 3 bases respectively, with 18 bases between them. This CDR3 is built from 15 residues. Here the CDR3 reads CASTPQGGEDYGYTF. The CDR3 DNA reads as TGTGCCAGTACACCCCAGGGAGGAGAGGACTATGGCTACACCTTC.

This clone has just a few counts. The chain combines TRBV19 with TRBJ2-7, with 11 nucleotides matching TRBD2. Trimming removed 6 bases from V and 2 bases from J; junction bases left unmatched: 3. This CDR3 is built from 14 residues. Germline V lookup: CDR1 LNHDA, CDR2 SQIVND (reference sequence). The CDR3 reads CASSSSGGPYEQYF. Written as DNA, the CDR3 is TGTGCCAGTAGCTCTAGCGGGGGGCCCTACGAGCAGTACTTC.

J is TRBJ1-1 and V is TRBV18; D gene ambiguous. This CDR3 region has 16 residues. Deletions cut 1 base from V and 1 base from J, with 13 bases between. The germline CDR1 and CDR2 sequences are KGHSH and LQKENI. CDR3 coding DNA: TGTGCCAGCTCACCACAACCTTCGGGAGGGAACACTGAAGCTTTCTTT. Its protein is CASSPQPSGGNTEAFF.

The chain uses TRBV2 and TRBJ2-1, with TRBD2 matching 10 bases. J gave up 4 bases and V 3 bases, and 9 bases lay outside the gene matches. This CDR3 contains 17 residues. Germline assignment: CDR1 SNHLY and CDR2 FYNNEI. The CDR3 nucleotides are TGTGCCAGCAGTGATGAGTTCTCTAGCGGGGGATACAATGAGCAGTTCTTC. It yields the protein CASSDEFSSGGYNEQFF. The entire variable domain, with the rest obtained from reference TRBV2 and TRBJ2-1, is as follows: EPEVTQTPSHQVTQMGQEVILRCVPISNHLYFYWYRQILGQKVEFLVSFYNNEISEKSEIFDDQFSVERPDGSNFTLKIRSTKLEDSAMYFCASSDEFSSGGYNEQFFGPGTRLTVL.

This sequence joins TRBV6-1 and TRBJ1-2, with D unresolved. This CDR3 comprises 14 residues. The germline V gene encodes CDR1 MNHNS and CDR2 SASEGT. V was shortened by 0 bases and J by 8 bases, with 13 bases between the two germline ends. The chain's CDR3 is CASSEAPSSGGYTF. The CDR3 DNA sequence: TGTGCCAGCAGTGAAGCGCCGTCCTCCGGGGGCTACACCTTC.

The chain employs TRBV28 and TRBJ1-3; no reliable D call. Trimming shortened V by 2 bases and J by 3 bases, and 8 bases separated the two germline ends. Germline V lookup: CDR1 MDHEN, CDR2 SYDVKM. The CDR3 runs to 14 residues. The DNA for the CDR3 is TGTGCCAGCAGTTTAGACCGGGATGGAAACACCATATATTTT. This encodes CASSLDRDGNTIYF.

This chain uses TRBV3-1 (or the pseudogene TRBV3-2) with TRBJ2-2, with a weak D call TRBD2 (5 bases). Deletions cut 3 bases from V and 2 bases from J, with 13 bases between. CDR1 and CDR2 from the germline V gene are LGHDT and YNNKEL (reference sequence). The length of the CDR3 is 16 residues. DNA for the CDR3: TGTGCCAGCAGCCACCGGGATCGAAGAAACACCGGGGAGCTGTTTTTT. Protein product: CASSHRDRRNTGELFF.

The chain combines TRBV28 with TRBJ2-5, with TRBD2 identical over 13 bases. CDR1 and CDR2 (germline): MDHEN, SYDVKM. V was clipped by 8 bases and J by 5 bases; unmatched bases: 5. This CDR3 region has 14 residues. The chain's CDR3 is CASRLTSGGETQYF. DNA for the CDR3: TGTGCCAGCCGATTGACTAGCGGGGGGGAGACCCAGTACTTC.

The rearrangement links TRBV6-2 or TRBV6-3 to TRBJ1-1, with 7 bases fitting TRBD1. CDR3 size: 18 residues. The V segment lost 2 bases and the J segment 3 bases; nucleotides outside the gene matches: 15. Germline CDR1 is MNHEY and CDR2 is SVGEGT. CDR3 DNA: TGTGCCAGCAGTTACAGTAGAGGGGGCGCGGACTGGGACACTGAAGCTTTCTTT. Amino acids: CASSYSRGGADWDTEAFF.

This rearrangement joins TRBV28 to TRBJ2-7; tentative D call: TRBD1 (6 bases). The V gene lost 6 bases and the J gene lost 4 bases, with 22 bases spanning the gap. CDR1 is MDHEN and CDR2 is SYDVKM in the germline V gene. The CDR3 consists of 16 residues. The CDR3 DNA follows: TGTGCCAGCAGCCCCTCCCAAGGGGGACCTTTTTACGAGCAGTACTTC. Its translation: CASSPSQGGPFYEQYF. Based on the CDR3 plus reference TRBV28 and TRBJ2-7, the full variable domain is DVKVTQSSRYLVKRTGEKVFLECVQDMDHENMFWYRQDPGLGLRLIYFSYDVKMKEKGDIPEGYSVSREKKERFSLILESASTNQTSMYLCASSPSQGGPFYEQYFGPGTRLTVT.

The V call is TRBV7-2, the J call TRBJ2-1; 7 bases line up with TRBD1. This CDR3 is 15 amino acids long. CDR1 and CDR2 from the germline V gene are SGHTA and FQGNSA. J gave up 5 bases and V 8 bases, and 12 bases lay outside the gene matches. This CDR3 reads CASFSMTGWNNEQFF. In DNA, the CDR3 is TGTGCCAGCTTCTCGATGACAGGGTGGAACAATGAGCAGTTCTTC.

Only a few counts were recorded for this clone. The chain joins TRBV7-3 to TRBJ2-5; unclear D gene. Germline V gene lookup returns CDR1 SGHTA and CDR2 FQGTGA. The V and J ends lost 2 bases and 2 bases respectively, with 6 bases between them. The CDR3 is 13 amino acids. In DNA form, the CDR3 reads TGTGCCAGCAGCTTATCCAATCAAGAGACCCAGTACTTC. Its protein product is CASSLSNQETQYF.

CDR3 coding DNA: TGTGCCAGCAGCGCCCCATCCCAGGACACCATATATTTT. It codes for CASSAPSQDTIYF. The chain is built from TRBV9 and TRBJ1-3; D gene ambiguous. The germline V gene has CDR1 SGDLS and CDR2 YYNGEE. V shed 3 bases and J shed 8 bases, with 12 bases lying between them. This CDR3 contains 13 residues.

V usage is TRBV19 and J usage is TRBJ1-4; 8 bases agree with TRBD1. The trim removed 3 bases at V and 4 bases at J, leaving 7 bases unmatched. In germline, CDR1 is LNHDA, CDR2 SQIVND (reference sequence). This CDR3 is 16 amino acids long. The CDR3 is CASSIIPGQVNEKLFF. CDR3 DNA: TGTGCCAGTAGTATCATCCCGGGACAGGTTAATGAAAAACTGTTTTTT.

This clone appeared once. The chain uses TRBV7-9 and TRBJ2-3; 15 bases agree with TRBD2. The length of the CDR3 is 16 residues. With V trimmed by 5 bases and J by 6 bases, 6 bases remained unmatched. Germline CDR1 reads SEHNR; CDR2 reads FQNEAQ (reference sequence). The DNA for the CDR3 is TGTGCCAGCAGCCCGTGGACTAGCGGGAGGGTGGATACGCAGTATTTT. Translating it yields CASSPWTSGRVDTQYF. Together with reference TRBV7-9 and TRBJ2-3, the CDR3 gives the full variable domain: DTGVSQNPRHKITKRGQNVTFRCDPISEHNRLYWYRQTLGQGPEFLTYFQNEAQLEKSRLLSDRFSAERPKGSFSTLEIQRTEQGDSAMYLCASSPWTSGRVDTQYFGPGTRLTVL.

The chain carries TRBV6-5 and TRBJ2-3; TRBD2 matches 7 bases. This CDR3 has 15 residues. The V gene's germline CDR1 is MNHEY and CDR2 SVGAGI. The V segment lost 5 bases and the J segment 10 bases; nucleotides outside the gene matches: 15. In DNA form, the CDR3 reads TGTGCCAGCAGTCGCCCCGGGACTACACCGATGGCGCAGTATTTT. Translation gives CASSRPGTTPMAQYF.

The DNA of the CDR3 is TGTGCCACCAGTTTCGGGACAGGGGGCGGCACAGATACGCAGTATTTT. As protein: CATSFGTGGGTDTQYF. This chain connects TRBV24-1 to TRBJ2-3, with TRBD1 matching 12 bases. The CDR3 loop spans 16 amino acids. With V trimmed by 6 bases and J by 1 base, 4 bases remained unmatched. The V gene's germline CDR1 is KGHDR and CDR2 SFDVKD.

This clone was found once. The CDR3 coding sequence is TGTGCCAGCAGCTCGTACTCCTACGAGCAGTACTTC. Protein product: CASSSYSYEQYF. V usage is TRBV7-2 and J usage is TRBJ2-7; the D is unclear. The CDR3 length is 12 residues. Germline CDR1 reads SGHTA; CDR2 reads FQGNSA. Between the trimmed V and J ends, which lost 4 bases and 0 bases, there was a span of 4 bases.

This rearrangement joins TRBV19 to TRBJ2-1; 10 nucleotides line up with TRBD2. Per germline, CDR1 LNHDA and CDR2 SQIVND (reference sequence). This CDR3 has 11 residues. The V gene end was trimmed by 8 bases and the J gene end by 12 bases; junction bases not matched to a gene: 4. As DNA, the CDR3 is TGTGCCAGTGGGACTAGCGTGCGGCAGTTCTTC. This gives the protein CASGTSVRQFF.

The V and J genes are TRBV4-1 and TRBJ1-3; the D gene is possibly TRBD1 (6 bases). The germline V gene has CDR1 MGHRA and CDR2 YSYEKL. Trimming shortened V by 0 bases and J by 2 bases, and 8 bases separated the two germline ends. This CDR3 spans 15 amino acids. The CDR3 is CASSQERTAGNTIYF. In nucleotides, the CDR3 is TGCGCCAGCAGCCAAGAGCGGACAGCTGGAAACACCATATATTTT.

The chain employs TRBV29-1 and TRBJ1-2; D not resolved. CDR3 length equals 11 residues. Trimming stripped 0 bases from V and 5 bases from J, with 4 bases between. Per the germline V gene, CDR1 is SQVTM and CDR2 is ANQGSEA. As DNA, the CDR3 is TGCAGCGTTGAAGAACAGTATGGCTACACCTTC. It translates to CSVEEQYGYTF.

J is TRBJ2-3 and V is TRBV29-1, with TRBD2 matching 9 bases. There are 14 residues in the CDR3. The V and J ends lost 5 bases and 2 bases, in that order; junction bases with no gene match: 5. The germline gives CDR1 SQVTM, CDR2 ANQGSEA. The CDR3 DNA is TGCAGCGTTCGGCTAGCGGGGTTCACAGATACGCAGTATTTT. Protein product: CSVRLAGFTDTQYF.

CDR3 protein: CASRGGAERQQKYGYTF. Written as DNA, the CDR3 is TGTGCCAGCAGGGGGGGGGCAGAGAGACAACAGAAATATGGCTACACCTTC. The chain links TRBV2 to TRBJ1-2; weak D call: TRBD1 (6 bases). Germline lookup yields CDR1 SNHLY and CDR2 FYNNEI. V was shortened by 6 bases and J by 5 bases, with 25 bases between the two germline ends. The CDR3 is made up of 17 amino acids.

This chain links TRBV5-5 with TRBJ2-1, with 8 bases matching TRBD2. V was clipped by 6 bases and J by 0 bases; unmatched bases: 8. CDR1 is SGHKS and CDR2 is YYEKEE in the germline V gene (reference sequence). This CDR3 spans 16 amino acids. CDR3 sequence reads: CASILGAGGSYNEQFF. The CDR3 DNA is TGTGCCAGCATCCTAGGGGCGGGAGGCTCCTACAATGAGCAGTTCTTC.